Listed below are T cell receptor beta chains from one sample, sequenced in a study of blood T cell repertoires in COVID-19. Clones were sequenced by immunoSEQ multiplex PCR, and TCRdb holds only the in-frame ones, with some missing. The sample has 250,000 or so clones; approximately 88% are singletons. Source material: peripheral blood. These receptors all come from a woman younger than 45 with COVID-19, enrolled during active disease. Both conserved end residues are part of each CDR3. D genes are given only for firm matches. Clone sizes are given selectively: once, few, many, or a class where the clone is expanded.

abundance,d_gene,v_gene,j_gene,CDR3nt,CDR3aa
-,-,TRBV24-1,TRBJ1-2,TGTGCCACCAGTCCGGGAGGGAACTATGGCTACACCTTC,CATSPGGNYGYTF
-,-,TRBV27,TRBJ1-2,TGTGCCAGCAGTTTATACGCCGGACAGACGAACTATGGCTACACCTTC,CASSLYAGQTNYGYTF
-,-,TRBV7-9,TRBJ1-1,TGTGCCAGCAGACTGCTAAACACTGAAGCTTTCTTT,CASRLLNTEAFF
-,-,TRBV4-1,TRBJ2-6,TGCGCCAGCAGCCAGGTGTTGCGGATAGGGAGCTCTGGGGCCAACGTCCTGACTTTC,CASSQVLRIGSSGANVLTF
-,-,TRBV21-1,TRBJ1-6,TGTGCCAGCCCCACCCGGGACAGGGGAAGCTCCTATAATTCACCCCTCCACTTT,CASPTRDRGSSYNSPLHF
once,TRBD2,TRBV6-5,TRBJ2-3,TGTGCCAGCGTCAGCGGGGTTAGCACAGATACGCAGTATTTT,CASVSGVSTDTQYF
-,TRBD2,TRBV7-8,TRBJ2-7,TGTGCCAGCAGCTTAGTAGATTCGGGGGGGCCGCGCTACGAGCAGTACTTC,CASSLVDSGGPRYEQYF
-,TRBD2,TRBV10-1,TRBJ2-3,TGCGCCAGCAGCGATCCAGCGGCGGTTAGGGCGGGAGTAGATACGCAGTATTTT,CASSDPAAVRAGVDTQYF
-,TRBD1,TRBV19,TRBJ1-3,TGTGCCAGTAAGCCGGGACAGATTCGAAACACCATATATTTT,CASKPGQIRNTIYF
once,-,TRBV9,TRBJ2-5,TGTGCCAGCAGCGCCTTGGGGTGGGGGGGCCTTGAGACCCAGTACTTC,CASSALGWGGLETQYF
once,-,TRBV4-1,TRBJ2-1,TGCGCCAGCAGCCAAGAGGGGGCCACCTACAATGAGCAGTTCTTC,CASSQEGATYNEQFF
-,TRBD2,TRBV10-3,TRBJ2-1,TGTGCCATCAAGGAGCGGGAGGGTTTAAATGAGCAGTTCTTC,CAIKEREGLNEQFF
few,TRBD1,TRBV28,TRBJ1-1,TGTGCCAGCAGTTTAAGACAGGGGAAAAACACTGAAGCTTTCTTT,CASSLRQGKNTEAFF
-,-,TRBV15,TRBJ2-7,TGTGCCACCAGCGGTGCGAACGAAAACGAGCAGTACTTC,CATSGANENEQYF
-,TRBD1,TRBV24-1,TRBJ2-3,TGTGCCACCAGTGAAAGACAGGGTCACACAGATACGCAGTATTTT,CATSERQGHTDTQYF
-,-,TRBV29-1,TRBJ2-5,TGCAGTGCTGCTTACGGCGACAGGGAGGTAGGGGAGACCCAGTACTTC,CSAAYGDREVGETQYF
-,TRBD1,TRBV2,TRBJ1-2,TGTGCCAGCAGGAGGGGGACAGCAGATTGGGATGGCTACACCTTC,CASRRGTADWDGYTF
-,-,TRBV12-3/TRBV12-4,TRBJ1-3,TGTGCCAGCAGTTTAGGGAGTTTAAACACCATATATTTT,CASSLGSLNTIYF
-,-,TRBV6-6,TRBJ2-5,TGTGCCAGCACCATCGGAGGGGGCGGTTTAAGTAAGACCCAGTACTTC,CASTIGGGGLSKTQYF
-,-,TRBV6-5,TRBJ2-5,TGTGCCAGCAGTACAGGGCCTCAATTCCAAGAGACCCAGTACTTC,CASSTGPQFQETQYF
-,TRBD1,TRBV10-1,TRBJ2-1,TGCGCCAGCACAGGACAGGGAAGCTCCTACAATGAGCAGTTCTTC,CASTGQGSSYNEQFF
-,TRBD2,TRBV5-5,TRBJ2-1,TGTGCCAGCAGCTCCCTAGCGGGTGAGCAGTTCTTC,CASSSLAGEQFF
-,-,TRBV6-5,TRBJ1-5,TGTGCCAGCAGTAGCGGATTCCCTGGCAATCAGCCCCAGCATTTT,CASSSGFPGNQPQHF
-,TRBD1,TRBV11-2,TRBJ1-2,TGTGCCAGCAGCTGGGGGGACAGGGGTGGTGGCTACACCTTC,CASSWGDRGGGYTF
once,-,TRBV20-1,TRBJ1-1,TGCAGTGCTAGTAGGGGTAGGGCTGAAGCTTTCTTT,CSASRGRAEAFF
-,TRBD2,TRBV11-2,TRBJ2-3,TGTGCCAGCAGCCTATATGGGCTAGCGGGGGGTCCCACAGATACGCAGTATTTT,CASSLYGLAGGPTDTQYF
-,TRBD2,TRBV6-2/TRBV6-3,TRBJ2-1,TGTGCCAGCAGTTACACTTTGGGACTAGCGGGGGGAGGTGAGCAGTTCTTC,CASSYTLGLAGGGEQFF
-,-,TRBV19,TRBJ2-3,TGTGCCAGTAGTATGGGTCGGGCAGATACGCAGTATTTT,CASSMGRADTQYF
-,-,TRBV29-1,TRBJ1-1,TGCAGCGCCTTAGAGGGCTACACTGAAGCTTTCTTT,CSALEGYTEAFF
-,TRBD2,TRBV28,TRBJ2-7,TGTGCCAGCAACACCGGGGCTAGCGGCTCCTACGAGCAGTACTTC,CASNTGASGSYEQYF
-,TRBD2,TRBV24-1,TRBJ2-1,TGTGCCACCAGTGATTATAGCGGGAGGAGCTCCTACAATGAGCAGTTCTTC,CATSDYSGRSSYNEQFF
-,-,TRBV4-2,TRBJ2-1,TGTGCCAGCAGCCAAGAACTAGTTGGTGAGCAGTTCTTC,CASSQELVGEQFF
-,TRBD2,TRBV29-1,TRBJ2-4,TGCAGCGTTCAGAGACTGGGACTAGCGGGGACCCTAGCCAAAAACATTCAGTACTTC,CSVQRLGLAGTLAKNIQYF
-,-,TRBV4-3,TRBJ1-1,TGCGCCAGCAGCCGGAGGGGGGGGATCGCTGAAGCTTTCTTT,CASSRRGGIAEAFF
-,-,TRBV2,TRBJ1-1,TGTGCCAGCAGCCGACAAGGTGGAACTGAAGCTTTCTTT,CASSRQGGTEAFF
-,-,TRBV9,TRBJ2-7,TGTGCCAGCAGCGTAGACGGGGGCTACGAGCAGTACTTC,CASSVDGGYEQYF
-,-,TRBV6-5,TRBJ2-7,TGTGCCACCTTCGGGTTTACCTACGAGCAGTACTTC,CATFGFTYEQYF
-,-,TRBV19,TRBJ1-1,TGTGCCAGTGTTGTCCGCACTGAAGCTTTCTTT,CASVVRTEAFF
-,TRBD1,TRBV2,TRBJ1-6,TGTGCCAGCAGTGAAGCCAGGGGGCGGGACAGGTTTTTACCCCTCCACTTT,CASSEARGRDRFLPLHF
-,-,TRBV18,TRBJ2-1,TGTGCCAGCTCACCCAGGACTCGATTGAACAATGAGCAGTTCTTC,CASSPRTRLNNEQFF
-,TRBD1,TRBV24-1,TRBJ2-5,TGTGCCACCAGTGATAAGTACAGGGGTTTCCGGGAGACCCAGTACTTC,CATSDKYRGFRETQYF
-,-,TRBV10-3,TRBJ1-2,TGTGCCATCAGTGATAATTTGGAGGGCTTTAACTATGGCTACACCTTC,CAISDNLEGFNYGYTF
-,TRBD2,TRBV3-1/TRBV3-2,TRBJ2-2,TGTGCCAGCAGCTCGCCCGGGACTAGTTTTGGCACCGGGGAGCTGTTTTTT,CASSSPGTSFGTGELFF
-,-,TRBV28,TRBJ1-1,TGTGCCAGCAGTTTTGGGGGAGGGACTCCTGAAGCTTTCTTT,CASSFGGGTPEAFF
-,-,TRBV25-1,TRBJ1-2,TGTGCCAGCAGTGAAGTGGGGAGCCTCTATGGCTACACCTTC,CASSEVGSLYGYTF
-,-,TRBV6-6,TRBJ1-1,TGTGCCAGCACTTATGGCAGGGTAACTGAAGCTTTCTTT,CASTYGRVTEAFF
-,-,TRBV3-1/TRBV3-2,TRBJ1-1,TGTGCCAGCAGCCAAGATTCTGTGAACACTGAAGCTTTCTTT,CASSQDSVNTEAFF
-,TRBD2,TRBV5-6,TRBJ2-5,TGTGCCAGCAGCCCCCTAGCGGGGGACCAAGAGACCCAGTACTTC,CASSPLAGDQETQYF
few,-,TRBV10-1,TRBJ1-2,TGCGCCAGCAGTCCCGACATGAACTATGGCTACACCTTC,CASSPDMNYGYTF